This T cell receptor beta chain originates from a study of cytomegalovirus exposure and HLA in healthy donors. From germline, CDR1 is MNHNY and CDR2 SVGAGI (reference sequence). This CDR3 region has 15 residues. The V and J ends lost 4 bases and 3 bases, in that order; junction bases with no gene match: 8. Method: immunoSEQ multiplex PCR; TCRdb's copy keeps in-frame clones and lacks some. The table records roughly 65,000 clones, 90% to 95% of them present only once. The TCR was taken from a young man in good health and CMV-seropositive. V and J are TRBV6-6 and TRBJ2-5; 7 bases match TRBD1. Sequencing was performed on PBMCs. In DNA, the CDR3 is TGTGCCAGCAGTTCTCATACGACAGGGAAAGAGACCCAGTACTTC. Its protein product is CASSSHTTGKETQYF.